These 9 T cell receptor beta chains were all obtained from the same sample, sequenced in a study of blood T cell repertoires in COVID-19. Data came from immunoSEQ multiplex PCR; TCRdb stores just in-frame clones and leaves some out. Among roughly 200,000 clones listed, around 90% were seen once. What was sequenced was peripheral blood. The receptors were gathered from a man aged 35-49 years with active or convalescent COVID-19.

The genes are TRBV12-5 and TRBJ2-1; 8 bases fit TRBD2. V lost 6 bases to trimming and J lost 8 bases; unmatched junction nucleotides: 9. The CDR3 contains 14 residues. Germline V gives CDR1 LGHNT, CDR2 FRNRAP. CDR3 sequence: CASGLAGPFHEQFF. CDR3 coding DNA: TGTGCTAGTGGGCTAGCGGGCCCATTTCATGAGCAGTTCTTC.

J is TRBJ2-2 and V is TRBV25-1; no definite D call. This CDR3 has 13 amino acids. V shed 1 base and J shed 3 bases, with 3 bases lying between them. Germline CDR1 reads MGHDK; CDR2 reads SYGVNS. CDR3 nucleotides: TGTGCCAGCAGTGAATCTTACACCGGGGAGCTGTTTTTT. It specifies CASSESYTGELFF.

V is TRBV25-1 and J is TRBJ2-1, with D tentatively TRBD1 (5 bases). The length of the CDR3 is 14 residues. V shed 4 bases and J shed 0 bases, with 7 bases lying between them. Germline CDR1 is MGHDK and CDR2 is SYGVNS. CDR3 residues: CASSGQSSYNEQFF. The CDR3 DNA follows: TGTGCCAGCAGTGGACAGAGCTCCTACAATGAGCAGTTCTTC. Looking up the rest from reference TRBV25-1 and TRBJ2-1 gives the full variable domain: EADIYQTPRYLVIGTGKKITLECSQTMGHDKMYWYQQDPGMELHLIHYSYGVNSTEKGDLSSESTVSRIRTEHFPLTLESARPSHTSQYLCASSGQSSYNEQFFGPGTRLTVL.

The chain links TRBV6-1 to TRBJ1-2, with no clear D. Trimming took 0 bases from V and 8 from J, leaving 13 bases between them. The CDR3 covers 14 residues. In germline, CDR1 is MNHNS, CDR2 SASEGT. CDR3 bases: TGTGCCAGCAGTGAAGCAGAGGGATGGAAGGGCTACACCTTC. Translating gives CASSEAEGWKGYTF.

This clone was counted once. This chain links TRBV21-1 with TRBJ2-1; TRBD2, the table's D call, lacks a check against the DNA. TRBV21-1 is labeled a pseudogene. This CDR3 is built from 17 residues. CDR3 in DNA: TGTGCCAGCAGCAGCGGGACTAGCGGAAGAAAGTACAATGAGCAGTTCTTC. It encodes CASSSGTSGRKYNEQFF.

This rearrangement joins TRBV28 to TRBJ2-7, with D uncertain. Per the germline V gene, CDR1 is MDHEN and CDR2 is SYDVKM. V lost 6 bases, J lost 4 bases, and 16 bases lay in between. The CDR3 spans 14 residues. The CDR3 reads CASSSRWLSYEQYF. CDR3 in DNA: TGTGCCAGCAGCTCTAGGTGGCTTTCGTACGAGCAGTACTTC.

The rearrangement links TRBV28 to TRBJ2-3; 11 positions match TRBD2. This CDR3 has 13 residues. Germline trimming cut 6 bases from V and 9 bases from J; bases unmatched to any gene: 5. From germline, CDR1 is MDHEN and CDR2 SYDVKM. The CDR3 loop reads CASRATSGRTQYF. DNA for the CDR3: TGTGCCAGCAGAGCAACTAGCGGGAGAACGCAGTATTTT.

The chain combines TRBV15 with TRBJ1-3, with D maybe TRBD1 (5 bases). CDR3 size: 17 residues. CDR1 and CDR2 (germline): LNHNV, YYDKDF (reference sequence). Trimming took 1 base from V and 0 from J, leaving 13 bases between them. CDR3 DNA sequence: TGTGCCACCAGCAGAGTTATGGGGCCAAGCTCTGGAAACACCATATATTTT. Translated, it gives CATSRVMGPSSGNTIYF.

This rearrangement joins TRBV6-2 or TRBV6-3 to TRBJ1-2; 10 bases agree with TRBD1. Trimming cost V 2 bases and J 7 bases; bases outside gene matches: 4. Germline V CDR1 and CDR2: MNHEY, SVGEGT. This CDR3 is built from 14 residues. CDR3 nucleotide sequence: TGTGCCAGCAGTTACCAACGGGACAGGGGTGGCTACACCTTC. Residues: CASSYQRDRGGYTF.